This T cell receptor (beta chain) was sequenced for a study of shared clonotypes between healthy human individuals. Notes on this clone: The antigen remains undetermined.

Investigators spread the genomic DNA of each subset evenly over several immunoSEQ plates. Clones were read by immunoSEQ multiplex PCR, and TCRdb kept only the in-frame ones, dropping some. The table records roughly 500,000 clones, around 73% of them present only once. Study-wide points: In having few donors, the study represented limited genetic and exposure-history diversity.

All donors qualified as healthy HIV-negative adults and had experienced no recent acute infections or vaccinations. The V gene end was trimmed by 0 bases and the J gene end by 5 bases; junction bases not matched to a gene: 2. CDR3 length equals 14 residues. Germline V CDR1 and CDR2: SGHRS, YFSETQ. The chain carries TRBV5-1 and TRBJ2-1; TRBD1 agrees at 7 bases. The sample consisted of PBMCs. The source is a woman aged 40 to 50 in good health. Some clones in this sample may be carry-over from other donors' samples. CDR3 loop: CASSLAGTDNEQFF. CDR3 in DNA: TGCGCCAGCAGCTTGGCCGGGACAGACAATGAGCAGTTCTTC.